The clone carrying this TCR beta chain was recorded only once. Its antigen is unidentified. There were only Caucasian adults among the donors, and all lived in Nashville, Tennessee. Libraries were prepared by immunoSEQ multiplex PCR; TCRdb keeps only in-frame clonotypes and omits some of them. Of approximately 340,000 clones listed, around 70% are singletons. The entry originates in a study of shared clonotypes between healthy human individuals. Study context: Each donor's CD8 memory used one plate, CD8 naive two, each CD4 subset three. Study-wide points: Sequencing depth was a factor that was expected to affect clonotype sharing among donors.

The ends were cut back, 3 bases at V and 7 bases at J, with 10 bases in the middle. The germline V gene has CDR1 MNHEY and CDR2 SMNVEV (reference sequence). CDR3 length equals 13 residues. Sequences were obtained from memory CD4+ T cells sorted from blood. Stated subset: CD45RA-negative fraction. V usage is TRBV27 and J usage is TRBJ2-1; TRBD2 might be the D (5 bases). The source is a young man in good health. CDR3 DNA: TGTGCCAGCAGTTTCGGGGTCCGAAATGAGCAGTTCTTC. This gives the protein CASSFGVRNEQFF.